The entry below gives a single T cell receptor (beta chain) sequence along with its context. The authors reverse transcribed all of the isolated RNA, so sequencing captured expressed TCRB transcripts. It was found that naive, central memory and regulatory T cell samples averaged approximately 3.9 million reads. Clones were sequenced by immunoSEQ multiplex PCR, and TCRdb holds only the in-frame ones, with some missing. There are almost 350,000 clones in the sample; less than 10% occur only once, and 0.44% lies in the top ten. This CDR3 comprises 14 residues. Germline loops: CDR1 SGHNT, CDR2 YENEEA. Trimming removed 3 bases from V and 7 bases from J, with 16 bases in between. This sample stems from a study of beta chain features in type 1 diabetes.

The sequenced material came from central memory CD4+ T cells from blood. The sequence derives from a woman between 18 and 30 years old in good health. The chain links TRBV11-3 to TRBJ2-7; tentative D call: TRBD1 (6 bases). The CDR3 region is CASSLGHLTGEQYF. The DNA for the CDR3 is TGTGCCAGCAGCTTGGGACACCTAACAGGGGAGCAGTACTTC.